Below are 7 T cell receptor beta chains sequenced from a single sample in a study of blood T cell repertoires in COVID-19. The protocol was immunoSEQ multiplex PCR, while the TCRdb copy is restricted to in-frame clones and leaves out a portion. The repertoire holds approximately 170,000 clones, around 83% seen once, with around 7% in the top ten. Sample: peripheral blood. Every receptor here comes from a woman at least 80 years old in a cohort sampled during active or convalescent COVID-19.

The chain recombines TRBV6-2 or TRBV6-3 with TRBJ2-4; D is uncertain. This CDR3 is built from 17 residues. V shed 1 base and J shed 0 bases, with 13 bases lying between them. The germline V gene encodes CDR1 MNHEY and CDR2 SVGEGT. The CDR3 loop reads CASSYLEGALAKNIQYF. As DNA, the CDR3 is TGTGCCAGCAGTTACTTGGAAGGAGCGCTAGCCAAAAACATTCAGTACTTC.

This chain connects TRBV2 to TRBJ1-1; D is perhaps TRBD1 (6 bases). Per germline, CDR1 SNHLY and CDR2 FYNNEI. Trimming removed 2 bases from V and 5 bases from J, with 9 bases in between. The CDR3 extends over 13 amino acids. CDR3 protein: CASSELQGTEAFF. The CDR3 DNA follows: TGTGCCAGCAGTGAACTGCAGGGGACTGAAGCTTTCTTT.

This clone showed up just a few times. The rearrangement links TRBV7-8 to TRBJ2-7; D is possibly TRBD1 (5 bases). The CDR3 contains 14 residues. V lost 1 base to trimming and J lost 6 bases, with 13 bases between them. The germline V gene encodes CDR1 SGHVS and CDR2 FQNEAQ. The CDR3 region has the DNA TGTGCCAGCAGCTTAGTCGGACATACGGGCGAGCAGTACGTC. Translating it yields CASSLVGHTGEQYV.

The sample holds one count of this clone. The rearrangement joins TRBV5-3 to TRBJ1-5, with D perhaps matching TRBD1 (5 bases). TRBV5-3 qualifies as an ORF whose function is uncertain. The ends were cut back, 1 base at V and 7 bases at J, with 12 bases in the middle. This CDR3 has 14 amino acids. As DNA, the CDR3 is TGTGCCAGAAGCTTGCAAGGGGCAGGGCAGCCCCAGCATTTT. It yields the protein CARSLQGAGQPQHF.

CDR3 region: CASSLGLGNTIYF. Written as DNA, the CDR3 is TGTGCCAGCAGCTTAGGGCTGGGAAACACCATATATTTT. This chain uses TRBV7-7 with TRBJ1-3; D is unclear. The CDR3 has 13 residues. Germline assignment: CDR1 SSHAT and CDR2 FNYEAQ (reference sequence). V dropped 1 base and J dropped 4 bases, with 5 bases sitting between them.

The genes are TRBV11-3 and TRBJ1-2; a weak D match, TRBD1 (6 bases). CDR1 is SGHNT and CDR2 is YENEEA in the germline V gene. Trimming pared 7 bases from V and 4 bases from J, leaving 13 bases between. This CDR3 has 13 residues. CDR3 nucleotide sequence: TGTGCCAGCACCACCGGGGACACCTATGGCTACACCTTC. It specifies CASTTGDTYGYTF.

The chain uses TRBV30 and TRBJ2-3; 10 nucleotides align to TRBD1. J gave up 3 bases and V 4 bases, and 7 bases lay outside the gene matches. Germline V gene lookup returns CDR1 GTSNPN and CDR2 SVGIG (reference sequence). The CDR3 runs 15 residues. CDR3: CAWKLRGQGTDTQYF. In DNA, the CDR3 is TGTGCCTGGAAATTGCGGGGACAGGGGACAGATACGCAGTATTTT.